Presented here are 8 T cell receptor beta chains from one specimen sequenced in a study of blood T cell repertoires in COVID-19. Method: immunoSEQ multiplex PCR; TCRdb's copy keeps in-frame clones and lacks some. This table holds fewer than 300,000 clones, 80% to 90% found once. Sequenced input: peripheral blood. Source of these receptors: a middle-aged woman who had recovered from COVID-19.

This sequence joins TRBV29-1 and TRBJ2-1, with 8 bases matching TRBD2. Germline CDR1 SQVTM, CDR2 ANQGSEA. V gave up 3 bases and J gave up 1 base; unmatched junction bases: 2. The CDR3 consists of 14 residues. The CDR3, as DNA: TGCAGCGTTGATCGGGGGGGATCCTACAATGAGCAGTTCTTC. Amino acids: CSVDRGGSYNEQFF.

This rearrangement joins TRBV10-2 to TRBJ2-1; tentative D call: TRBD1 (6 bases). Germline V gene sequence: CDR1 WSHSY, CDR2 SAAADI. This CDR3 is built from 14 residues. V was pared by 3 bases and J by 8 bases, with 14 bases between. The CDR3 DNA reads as TGCGCCAGCAGTGATGGCTGGGGGCGGGATGAGCAGTTCTTC. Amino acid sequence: CASSDGWGRDEQFF.

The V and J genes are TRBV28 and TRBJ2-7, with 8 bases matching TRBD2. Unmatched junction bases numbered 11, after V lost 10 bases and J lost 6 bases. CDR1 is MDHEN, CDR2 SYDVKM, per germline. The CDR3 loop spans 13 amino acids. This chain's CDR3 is CATNGGGSAEQYF. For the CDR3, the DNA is TGTGCCACAAACGGGGGGGGAAGCGCCGAGCAGTACTTC.

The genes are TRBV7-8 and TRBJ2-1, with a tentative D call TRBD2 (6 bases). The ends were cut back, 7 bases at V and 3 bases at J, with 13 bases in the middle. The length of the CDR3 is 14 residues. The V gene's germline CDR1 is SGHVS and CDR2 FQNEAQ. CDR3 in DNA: TGTGCCAGCATCGAGTTGGGACTCTACAATGAGCAGTTCTTC. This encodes CASIELGLYNEQFF.

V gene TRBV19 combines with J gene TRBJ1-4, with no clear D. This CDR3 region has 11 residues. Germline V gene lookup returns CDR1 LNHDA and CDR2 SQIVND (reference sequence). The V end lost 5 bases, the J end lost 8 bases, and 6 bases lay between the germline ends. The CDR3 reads CASSQKEKLFF. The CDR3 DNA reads TGTGCCAGTAGTCAGAAAGAAAAACTGTTTTTT.

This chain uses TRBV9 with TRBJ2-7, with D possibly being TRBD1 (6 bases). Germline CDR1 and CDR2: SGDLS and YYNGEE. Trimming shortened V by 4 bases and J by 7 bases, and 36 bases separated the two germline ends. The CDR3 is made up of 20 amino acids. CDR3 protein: CASSYNPRTADASSTGEQYF. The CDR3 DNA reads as TGTGCCAGCAGCTACAACCCAAGGACAGCGGACGCCTCGTCCACAGGGGAGCAGTACTTC.

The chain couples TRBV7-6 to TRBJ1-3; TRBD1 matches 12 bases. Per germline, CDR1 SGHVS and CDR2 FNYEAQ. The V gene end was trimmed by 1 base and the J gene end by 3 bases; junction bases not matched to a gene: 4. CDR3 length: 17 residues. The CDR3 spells CASSLVGQGAYGNTIYF. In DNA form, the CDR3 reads TGTGCCAGCAGCTTAGTGGGACAGGGGGCGTATGGAAACACCATATATTTT.

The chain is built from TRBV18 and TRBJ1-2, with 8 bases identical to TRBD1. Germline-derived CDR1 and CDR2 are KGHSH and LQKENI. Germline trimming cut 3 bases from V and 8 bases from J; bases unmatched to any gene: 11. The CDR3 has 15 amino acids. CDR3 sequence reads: CASSPYGQGAEGYTF. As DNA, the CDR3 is TGTGCCAGCTCACCTTATGGGCAGGGGGCTGAAGGCTACACCTTC.